The 21 T cell receptor beta chains presented below share a single source sample, sequenced in a study of blood T cell repertoires in COVID-19. Clones were read by immunoSEQ multiplex PCR, and TCRdb kept only the in-frame ones, dropping some. The sample records a few hundred thousand clones, around 90% being singletons. The sequenced sample consisted of peripheral blood. Receptors originate from a woman aged 45-59 years who had recovered from COVID-19.

The chain combines TRBV28 with TRBJ2-7; 10 nucleotides match TRBD2. V shed 3 bases, J shed 3 bases, and the junction held 5 bases outside the gene matches. The germline CDR1 and CDR2 sequences are MDHEN and SYDVKM. CDR3 length equals 15 residues. CDR3 amino acids: CASSLRASGSYEQYF. CDR3 DNA: TGTGCCAGCAGTTTGCGGGCTAGCGGGAGCTACGAGCAGTACTTC.

The V gene is TRBV6-1, the J gene TRBJ1-1; weak D call: TRBD1 (5 bases). V was shortened by 3 bases and J by 1 base, with 9 bases between the two germline ends. This CDR3 is built from 14 residues. Germline V gene data show CDR1 as MNHNS and CDR2 as SASEGT. The chain's CDR3 is CASSEGRANTEAFF. CDR3 sequence (DNA): TGTGCCAGCAGTGAGGGCAGGGCGAACACTGAAGCTTTCTTT.

The chain joins TRBV5-8 to TRBJ2-7; TRBD2 might be the D (6 bases). The germline gives CDR1 SGHTS, CDR2 YDEGEE. The CDR3 length is 15 residues. The V gene lost 3 bases and the J gene lost 0 bases, with 13 bases spanning the gap. The CDR3 DNA sequence: TGTGCCAGCAGCTCCGCGGGGCACAGCTCCTACGAGCAGTACTTC. This gives the protein CASSSAGHSSYEQYF.

The rearrangement joins TRBV7-2 to TRBJ2-7; 12 bases match TRBD1. This CDR3 region has 16 residues. Germline loops: CDR1 SGHTA, CDR2 FQGNSA. With V trimmed by 1 base and J by 6 bases, 7 bases remained unmatched. This chain's CDR3 is CASSLGDRGRYVEQYF. CDR3 nucleotides: TGTGCCAGCAGCTTAGGGGACAGGGGGCGATATGTCGAGCAGTACTTC.

V gene TRBV29-1 combines with J gene TRBJ1-2, with 9 bases that match TRBD1. V gave up 4 bases and J gave up 8 bases; unmatched junction bases: 11. CDR1 and CDR2 (germline): SQVTM, ANQGSEA. The CDR3 loop spans 14 amino acids. CDR3 coding DNA: TGCAGCGTTGTTATCGGACAGGGGAGAATGGGCTACACCTTC. Its translation is CSVVIGQGRMGYTF.

The chain uses TRBV13 and TRBJ1-2; D might be TRBD1 (5 bases). CDR1 and CDR2 (germline): PRHDT, FYEKMQ (reference sequence). With 1 base removed from V and 6 bases from J, the gap between germline ends came to 18 bases. The CDR3 contains 16 residues. This chain's CDR3 is CASSLVQGKAKNGYTF. The CDR3, as DNA: TGTGCCAGCAGCTTAGTGCAGGGAAAAGCCAAGAATGGCTACACCTTC.

V usage is TRBV4-2 and J usage is TRBJ2-1, with 8 bases identical to TRBD1. The CDR3 contains 15 residues. Germline-derived CDR1 and CDR2 are LGHNA and YNFKEQ. Germline trimming cut 1 base from V and 9 bases from J; bases unmatched to any gene: 8. CDR3 sequence: CASSQAGQVPGEQFF. The CDR3 nucleotides read TGTGCCAGCAGCCAAGCGGGACAGGTACCGGGTGAGCAGTTCTTC.

The chain employs TRBV28 and TRBJ2-6; TRBD2 agrees at 11 bases. After removal of 6 bases from V and 2 bases from J, the junction contained 9 bases not matched to a gene. The CDR3 consists of 18 residues. Looked up from germline, CDR1 is MDHEN and CDR2 is SYDVKM. CDR3 sequence reads: CASSGASSGRTGANVLTF. CDR3 in DNA: TGTGCCAGCAGCGGAGCTTCTAGCGGGAGGACTGGGGCCAACGTCCTGACTTTC. Full variable domain (remainder filled in from reference TRBV28 and TRBJ2-6): DVKVTQSSRYLVKRTGEKVFLECVQDMDHENMFWYRQDPGLGLRLIYFSYDVKMKEKGDIPEGYSVSREKKERFSLILESASTNQTSMYLCASSGASSGRTGANVLTFGAGSRLTVL.

J is TRBJ1-1 and V is TRBV9; possibly TRBD1 for D (6 bases). Germline V CDR1 and CDR2: SGDLS, YYNGEE. CDR3 length equals 17 residues. Trimming removed 2 bases at V and 3 bases at J, with 20 bases between. This CDR3 reads CASSVPTGPVSYTEAFF. CDR3 sequence (DNA): TGTGCCAGCAGCGTCCCTACAGGGCCAGTGTCGTACACTGAAGCTTTCTTT.

The V call is TRBV5-1, the J call TRBJ2-1, with TRBD2 identical over 9 bases. V shed 5 bases, J shed 9 bases, and the junction held 15 bases outside the gene matches. The CDR3 is made up of 16 amino acids. Germline CDR1 SGHRS, CDR2 YFSETQ. The CDR3 DNA is TGCGCCAGCAGTACGGGACTAGCCCCGACCCCGCCTGAGCAGTTCTTC. It yields the protein CASSTGLAPTPPEQFF. The full variable domain, completed using reference TRBV5-1 and TRBJ2-1, is KAGVTQTPRYLIKTRGQQVTLSCSPISGHRSVSWYQQTPGQGLQFLFEYFSETQRNKGNFPGRFSGRQFSNSRSEMNVSTLELGDSALYLCASSTGLAPTPPEQFFGPGTRLTVL.

V and J are TRBV18 and TRBJ2-3; D call uncertain. The germline V and J ends were trimmed by 6 bases and 0 bases, with 13 bases remaining between them. Germline lookup yields CDR1 KGHSH and CDR2 LQKENI. The length of the CDR3 is 15 residues. The CDR3 here is CASSLIPGSTDTQYF. The CDR3 DNA sequence: TGTGCCAGCTCCCTCATTCCGGGTAGCACAGATACGCAGTATTTT.

The chain combines TRBV19 with TRBJ2-3; 9 nucleotides agree with TRBD1. The length of the CDR3 is 15 residues. Germline CDR1 reads LNHDA; CDR2 reads SQIVND (reference sequence). V trimming: 4 bases; J trimming: 6 bases; junction bases outside the gene matches: 8. This CDR3 reads CASSRGQGPTDTQYF. DNA of the CDR3: TGTGCCAGTAGTAGGGGACAGGGCCCTACGGATACGCAGTATTTT.

The gene calls are TRBV29-1 and TRBJ2-3, with 8 bases that match TRBD2. This CDR3 is built from 15 residues. V dropped 5 bases and J dropped 0; count of bases not matched to a gene: 7. Germline V lookup: CDR1 SQVTM, CDR2 ANQGSEA. The CDR3 DNA sequence: TGCAGCGTTCGAACTAGCGGCTCTAGCACAGATACGCAGTATTTT. Its translation: CSVRTSGSSTDTQYF.

This chain connects TRBV29-1 to TRBJ1-1, with D maybe TRBD1 (6 bases). V was cut by 6 bases and J by 0 bases, with 14 bases left in between. The CDR3 has 14 residues. Germline CDR1 SQVTM, CDR2 ANQGSEA. CDR3 bases: TGCAGCGTAGATAAGACAGGAATGAACACTGAAGCTTTCTTT. Amino acid sequence: CSVDKTGMNTEAFF. Based on the CDR3 plus reference TRBV29-1 and TRBJ1-1, the full variable domain is SAVISQKPSRDICQRGTSLTIQCQVDSQVTMMFWYRQQPGQSLTLIATANQGSEATYESGFVIDKFPISRPNLTFSTLTVSNMSPEDSSIYLCSVDKTGMNTEAFFGQGTRLTVV.

V is TRBV29-1 and J is TRBJ2-2, with D unresolved. This CDR3 contains 13 residues. Germline-derived CDR1 and CDR2 are SQVTM and ANQGSEA. The V and J ends lost 5 bases and 5 bases respectively, with 12 bases between them. The CDR3 DNA sequence: TGCAGCGTTTTGCTGGCGGATACCGGGGAGCTGTTTTTT. This codes for CSVLLADTGELFF.

This clone was recorded only once. This chain joins TRBV6-1 and TRBJ2-3; D call uncertain. The CDR3 runs 14 residues. Germline V gene lookup returns CDR1 MNHNS and CDR2 SASEGT. Trimming removed 2 bases from V and 6 bases from J, with 12 bases in between. The DNA for the CDR3 is TGTGCCAGCAGTGAACAAGCGACGCGGGATACGCAGTATTTT. This sequence encodes CASSEQATRDTQYF.

The chain couples TRBV6-5 to TRBJ1-2; D is undetermined. Germline V gene data show CDR1 as MNHEY and CDR2 as SVGAGI. Trimming stripped 11 bases from V and 5 bases from J, with 15 bases between. This CDR3 spans 12 amino acids. This CDR3 reads CALGGSGYGYTF. CDR3 coding DNA: TGTGCCCTCGGCGGGAGTGGATATGGCTACACCTTC.

In this sample, this clone turned up once. The chain uses TRBV30 and TRBJ1-6; TRBD1 is a possible D gene (5 bases). This CDR3 spans 15 amino acids. With 3 bases removed from V and 11 bases from J, the gap between germline ends came to 20 bases. Germline loops: CDR1 GTSNPN, CDR2 SVGIG (reference sequence). The CDR3 spells CAWRLGDLAGTPLHF. For the CDR3, the DNA is TGTGCCTGGAGGCTCGGGGACCTAGCGGGGACACCCCTCCACTTT.

This clone was recorded once. This sequence joins TRBV13 and TRBJ2-7, with D unclear. With 3 bases removed from V and 0 bases from J, the gap between germline ends came to 9 bases. The CDR3 extends over 14 amino acids. Germline CDR1 reads PRHDT; CDR2 reads FYEKMQ (reference sequence). The CDR3 region has the DNA TGTGCCAGCAGCTTCTGGGCCTCCTCCTACGAGCAGTACTTC. Translated, it gives CASSFWASSYEQYF.

This clone was seen a handful of times. CDR3 protein: CASNSQVAEAFF. CDR3 DNA sequence: TGTGCCAGCAATTCACAGGTGGCTGAAGCTTTCTTT. The J gene is TRBJ1-1, the V gene TRBV28; perhaps TRBD1 as D (5 bases). V was pared by 7 bases and J by 6 bases, with 12 bases between. This CDR3 spans 12 amino acids. In germline, CDR1 is MDHEN, CDR2 SYDVKM.

The V and J genes are TRBV6-6 and TRBJ2-1, with TRBD2 matching 7 bases. The CDR3 consists of 16 residues. Germline CDR1 and CDR2: MNHNY and SVGAGI (reference sequence). J lost 3 bases, V lost 5 bases, and 10 bases had no gene match. The CDR3 region has the DNA TGTGCCAGCAGTACCATCCCCCGGGACTACTACAATGAGCAGTTCTTC. Translating it yields CASSTIPRDYYNEQFF.